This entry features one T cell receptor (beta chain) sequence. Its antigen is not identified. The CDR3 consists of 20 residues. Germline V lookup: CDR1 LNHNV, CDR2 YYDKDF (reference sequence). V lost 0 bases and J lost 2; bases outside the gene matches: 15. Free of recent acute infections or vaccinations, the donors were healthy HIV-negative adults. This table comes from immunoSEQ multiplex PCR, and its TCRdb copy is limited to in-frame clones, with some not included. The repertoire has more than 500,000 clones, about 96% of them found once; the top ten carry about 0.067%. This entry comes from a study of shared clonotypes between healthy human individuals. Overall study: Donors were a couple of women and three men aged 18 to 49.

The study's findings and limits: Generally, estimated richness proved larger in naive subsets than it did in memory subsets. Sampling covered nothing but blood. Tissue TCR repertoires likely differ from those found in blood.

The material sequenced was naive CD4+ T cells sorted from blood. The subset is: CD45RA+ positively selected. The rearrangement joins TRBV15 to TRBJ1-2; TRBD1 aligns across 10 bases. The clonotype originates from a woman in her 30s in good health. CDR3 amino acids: CATSRDLRGQGKVTNYGYTF. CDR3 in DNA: TGTGCCACCAGCAGAGATCTTCGGGGACAGGGGAAAGTTACAAACTATGGCTACACCTTC.